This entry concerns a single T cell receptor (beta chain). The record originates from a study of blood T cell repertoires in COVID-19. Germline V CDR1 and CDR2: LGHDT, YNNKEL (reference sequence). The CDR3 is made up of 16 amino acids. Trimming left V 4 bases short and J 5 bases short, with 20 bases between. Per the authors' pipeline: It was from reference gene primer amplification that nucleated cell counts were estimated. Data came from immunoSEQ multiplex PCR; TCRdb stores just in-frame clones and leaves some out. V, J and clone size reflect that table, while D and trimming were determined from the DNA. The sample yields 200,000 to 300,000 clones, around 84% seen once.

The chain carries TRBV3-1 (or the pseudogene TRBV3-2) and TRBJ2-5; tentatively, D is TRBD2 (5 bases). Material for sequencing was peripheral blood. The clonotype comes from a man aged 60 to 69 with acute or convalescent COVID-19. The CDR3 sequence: CASSPALAGHRETQYF. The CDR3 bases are TGTGCCAGCAGCCCAGCTCTTGCGGGCCACCGGGAGACCCAGTACTTC.